This passage covers 10 T cell receptor beta chains from one sample sequenced in a study of blood T cell repertoires in COVID-19 (dated by TCRdb to 2018 to 2020). To prepare the library, the immunoSEQ multiplex PCR assay was applied. This is the immuneACCESS table as TCRdb keeps it, with only in-frame sequences that have V and J called. A part of the clones is gone; compared with another copy, unresolved V genes explain less than half, and the rest is unexplained. The sample data list 250,000 to 300,000 clones, and under 90% of these were observed just once. Clones ranked in the top ten supply approximately 2.2% of the sample. The sequencing sample was made of peripheral blood. The source of these receptors is a man between 50 and 59 years old with acute or convalescent COVID-19.

The chain links TRBV7-3 to TRBJ2-7; 9 nucleotides match TRBD2. This CDR3 spans 14 amino acids. The germline V gene has CDR1 SGHTA and CDR2 FQGTGA. Germline trimming cut 5 bases from V and 2 bases from J; bases unmatched to any gene: 4. CDR3 loop: CASSPSGAAYEQYF. The CDR3 DNA sequence: TGTGCCAGCAGCCCTAGCGGGGCTGCCTACGAGCAGTACTTC. Using reference TRBV7-3 and TRBJ2-7 for the parts outside the CDR3, the full variable domain is GAGVSQTPSNKVTEKGKYVELRCDPISGHTALYWYRQSLGQGPEFLIYFQGTGAADDSGLPNDRFFAVRPEGSVSTLKIQRTERGDSAVYLCASSPSGAAYEQYFGPGTRLTVT.

The chain links TRBV21-1 to TRBJ2-1; the DNA was not used to check the table's D call, TRBD2. TRBV21-1 has pseudogene status. The CDR3 has 14 amino acids. The CDR3 coding sequence is TGTGCCCCCACAAGCGGGGGGGACTACAATGAGCAGTTCTTC. It yields the protein CAPTSGGDYNEQFF.

This chain links TRBV27 with TRBJ2-5; maybe TRBD2 (6 bases). CDR1 is MNHEY and CDR2 is SMNVEV in the germline V gene (reference sequence). This CDR3 spans 14 amino acids. Trimming took off 5 bases at V and 1 base at J, with 11 bases between the two ends. The CDR3 coding sequence is TGTGCCAGCAGTGCCCGGGGGATCCAAGAGACCCAGTACTTC. It encodes CASSARGIQETQYF.

The genes are TRBV7-2 and TRBJ1-1, with TRBD1 matching 9 bases. Germline V gene sequence: CDR1 SGHTA, CDR2 FQGNSA. J was trimmed by 4 bases and V by 5 bases; bases with no gene match: 11. The CDR3 has 16 residues. The CDR3 protein is CASSPVPGQGTTEAFF. In DNA form, the CDR3 reads TGTGCCAGCAGCCCCGTCCCGGGACAGGGAACCACTGAAGCTTTCTTT.

This chain joins TRBV11-2 and TRBJ1-3; 7 bases fit TRBD1. The CDR3 totals 15 residues. The V gene end was trimmed by 5 bases and the J gene end by 0 bases; junction bases not matched to a gene: 4. Germline lookup yields CDR1 SGHAT and CDR2 FQNNGV. Here the CDR3 reads CASSPRTGSGNTIYF. For the CDR3, the DNA is TGTGCCAGCAGCCCGCGGACAGGCTCTGGAAACACCATATATTTT.

The rearrangement links TRBV2 to TRBJ2-5; 8 bases align to TRBD2. This CDR3 contains 13 residues. From germline, CDR1 is SNHLY and CDR2 FYNNEI. V lost 7 bases and J lost 5; bases outside the gene matches: 6. The CDR3 is CASTRTSRETQYF. The CDR3 nucleotides are TGTGCCAGCACCCGGACTAGCAGGGAGACCCAGTACTTC.

The chain couples TRBV19 to TRBJ1-5, with a tentative D call TRBD1 (6 bases). Germline V gives CDR1 LNHDA, CDR2 SQIVND (reference sequence). Deletions cut 5 bases from V and 0 bases from J, with 20 bases between. The CDR3 runs 18 residues. This CDR3 is CASSSPGHLAYSNQPQHF. The CDR3 DNA is TGTGCCAGTAGTTCACCGGGACATTTGGCCTATAGCAATCAGCCCCAGCATTTT.

This clone appeared a single time. The chain combines TRBV7-9 with TRBJ2-2, with 10 bases matching TRBD2. Unmatched junction bases numbered 10, after V lost 8 bases and J lost 4 bases. The germline V gene encodes CDR1 SEHNR and CDR2 FQNEAQ (reference sequence). The CDR3 length is 16 residues. The DNA for the CDR3 is TGTGCCAGCCGACTGGCCCTAGCGGGGGTCACCGGGGAGCTGTTTTTT. This sequence encodes CASRLALAGVTGELFF.

A word on this clone: This specimen includes other DNA sequences encoding the same CDR3. The chain has TRBV3-1 (or the pseudogene TRBV3-2) and TRBJ1-2; D might be TRBD1 (5 bases). Germline CDR1 and CDR2: LGHDT and YNNKEL (reference sequence). There are 13 residues in the CDR3. Trimming took 1 base from V and 2 from J, leaving 5 bases between them. CDR3 DNA sequence: TGTGCCAGCAGCCAAGGACAGAACTATGGCTACACCTTC. Protein: CASSQGQNYGYTF.

The gene calls are TRBV2 and TRBJ1-2; D is possibly TRBD1 (5 bases). The V gene's germline CDR1 is SNHLY and CDR2 FYNNEI. Trimming took 4 bases from V and 8 from J, leaving 11 bases between them. The CDR3 extends over 12 amino acids. CDR3 amino acids: CASSGPGLGYTF. CDR3 nucleotides: TGTGCCAGCAGTGGCCCAGGGTTGGGCTACACCTTC.